This TCR beta chain came from a study of blood T cell repertoires in COVID-19. The data were produced by immunoSEQ multiplex PCR, yet TCRdb's version contains in-frame clones alone and is incomplete. The sample consists of approximately 200,000 clones, about 80% of them appearing once. Germline values: CDR1 MDHEN, CDR2 SYDVKM. V dropped 5 bases and J dropped 5 bases, with 19 bases sitting between them. This CDR3 comprises 15 residues. The receptor comes from a woman under 40 who had recovered from COVID-19. Sequenced material: peripheral blood. The chain links TRBV28 to TRBJ2-7, with a weak D call TRBD1 (5 bases). DNA for the CDR3: TGTGCCAGCAGTCCCCCAAGGGGCCCTAGGGACGAGCAGTACTTC. Its translation is CASSPPRGPRDEQYF.